This T cell receptor (beta chain) was captured by sequencing in a study of blood T cell repertoires in COVID-19. The data were produced by immunoSEQ multiplex PCR, yet TCRdb's version contains in-frame clones alone and is incomplete. The table records 150,000 to 200,000 clones, 80% of them present only once. CDR1 is SEHNR and CDR2 is FQNEAQ in the germline V gene (reference sequence). V lost 4 bases to trimming and J lost 6 bases; unmatched junction nucleotides: 2. The CDR3 is 14 residues long. The material sequenced was PBMCs or T cells enriched from blood (not recorded which). This chain connects TRBV7-9 to TRBJ2-1; TRBD2 matches at 11 bases. The clonotype comes from a man between 60 and 70 years old who had been exposed to COVID-19. This CDR3 is CASSWGTSGNEQFF. As DNA, the CDR3 is TGTGCCAGCAGCTGGGGGACTAGCGGCAATGAGCAGTTCTTC.